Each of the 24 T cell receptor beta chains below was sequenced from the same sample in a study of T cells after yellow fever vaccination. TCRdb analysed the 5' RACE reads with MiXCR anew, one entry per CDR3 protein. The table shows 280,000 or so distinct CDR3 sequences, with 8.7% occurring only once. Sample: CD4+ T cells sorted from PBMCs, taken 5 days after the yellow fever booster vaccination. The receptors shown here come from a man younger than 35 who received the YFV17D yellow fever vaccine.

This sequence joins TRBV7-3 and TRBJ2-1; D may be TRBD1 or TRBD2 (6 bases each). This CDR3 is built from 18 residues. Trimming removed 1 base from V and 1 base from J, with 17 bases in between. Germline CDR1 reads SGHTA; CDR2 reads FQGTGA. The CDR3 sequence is CASSLIGVGGSSYNEQFF. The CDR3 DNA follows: TGTGCCAGCAGCTTAATTGGTGTCGGGGGCTCTTCCTACAATGAGCAGTTCTTC.

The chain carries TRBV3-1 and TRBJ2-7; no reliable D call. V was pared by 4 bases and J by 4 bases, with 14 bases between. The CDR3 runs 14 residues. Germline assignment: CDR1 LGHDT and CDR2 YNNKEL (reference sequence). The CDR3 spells CASSLHTMNYEQYF. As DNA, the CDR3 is TGTGCCAGCAGCCTACACACAATGAATTACGAGCAGTACTTC.

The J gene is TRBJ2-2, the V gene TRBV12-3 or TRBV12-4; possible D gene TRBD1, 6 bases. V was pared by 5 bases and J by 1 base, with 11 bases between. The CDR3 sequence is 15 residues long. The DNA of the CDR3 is TGTGCCAGCAGTCCCCTGGGACAGAACACCGGGGAGCTGTTTTTT. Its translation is CASSPLGQNTGELFF.

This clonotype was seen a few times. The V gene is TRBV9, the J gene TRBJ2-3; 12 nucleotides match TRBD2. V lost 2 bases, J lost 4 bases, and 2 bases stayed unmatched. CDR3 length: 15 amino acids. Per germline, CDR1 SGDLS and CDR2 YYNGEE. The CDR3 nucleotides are TGTGCCAGCAGCGTCCTAGCGGGGGGGGCAGATACGCAGTATTTT. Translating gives CASSVLAGGADTQYF.

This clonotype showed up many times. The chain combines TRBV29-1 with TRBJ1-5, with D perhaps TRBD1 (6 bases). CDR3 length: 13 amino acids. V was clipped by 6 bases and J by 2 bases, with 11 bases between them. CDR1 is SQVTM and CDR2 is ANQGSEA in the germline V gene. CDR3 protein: CSVRTAGNQPQHF. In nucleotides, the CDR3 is TGCAGCGTAAGGACAGCAGGCAATCAGCCCCAGCATTTT.

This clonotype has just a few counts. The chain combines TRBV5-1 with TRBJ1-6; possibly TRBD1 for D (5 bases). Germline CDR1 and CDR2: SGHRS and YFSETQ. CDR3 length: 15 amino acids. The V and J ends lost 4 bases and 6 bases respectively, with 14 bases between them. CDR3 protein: CASSPGPSGNSPLHF. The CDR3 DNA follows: TGCGCCAGCAGCCCGGGACCTAGCGGTAATTCACCCCTCCACTTT. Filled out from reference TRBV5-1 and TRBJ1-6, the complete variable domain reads KAGVTQTPRYLIKTRGQQVTLSCSPISGHRSVSWYQQTPGQGLQFLFEYFSETQRNKGNFPGRFSGRQFSNSRSEMNVSTLELGDSALYLCASSPGPSGNSPLHFGNGTRLTVT.

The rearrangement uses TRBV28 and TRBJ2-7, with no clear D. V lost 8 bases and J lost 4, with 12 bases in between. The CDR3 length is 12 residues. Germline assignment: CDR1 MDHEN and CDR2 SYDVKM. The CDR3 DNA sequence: TGTGCCAGCGGGGTCCGCGAATACGAGCAGTACTTC. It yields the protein CASGVREYEQYF.

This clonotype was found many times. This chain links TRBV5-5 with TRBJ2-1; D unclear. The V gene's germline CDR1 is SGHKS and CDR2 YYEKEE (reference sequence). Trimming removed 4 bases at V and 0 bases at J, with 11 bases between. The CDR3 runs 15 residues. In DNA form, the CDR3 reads TGTGCCAGCAGCGCTCTCTTCAGCTCCTACAATGAGCAGTTCTTC. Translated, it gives CASSALFSSYNEQFF.

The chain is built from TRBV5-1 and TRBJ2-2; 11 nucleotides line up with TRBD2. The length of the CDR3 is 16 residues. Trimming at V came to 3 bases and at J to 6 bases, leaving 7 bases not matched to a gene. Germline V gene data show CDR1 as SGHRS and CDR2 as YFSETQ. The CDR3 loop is CASSSLAGGTAGELFF. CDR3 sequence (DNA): TGCGCCAGCAGCTCCTTAGCGGGGGGGACTGCCGGGGAGCTGTTTTTT.

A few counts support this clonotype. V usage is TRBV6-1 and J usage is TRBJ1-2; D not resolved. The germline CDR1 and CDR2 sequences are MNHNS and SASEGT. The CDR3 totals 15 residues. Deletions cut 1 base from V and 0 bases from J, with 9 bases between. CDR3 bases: TGTGCCAGCAGTGAAGTACGACGGACTAACTATGGCTACACCTTC. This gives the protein CASSEVRRTNYGYTF.

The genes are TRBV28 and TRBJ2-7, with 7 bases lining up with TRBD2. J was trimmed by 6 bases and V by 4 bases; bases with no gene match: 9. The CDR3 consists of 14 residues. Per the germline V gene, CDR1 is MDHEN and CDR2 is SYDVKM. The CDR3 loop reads CASSSGGTGSEQYF. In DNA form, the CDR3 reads TGTGCCAGCAGTTCCGGGGGGACCGGGTCCGAGCAGTACTTC.

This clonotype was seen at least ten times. CDR3 coding DNA: TGCGCCAGCAGTGAGAGTCGGGGGACATGGAATGAGCAGTTCTTC. Translating it yields CASSESRGTWNEQFF. This chain joins TRBV10-2 and TRBJ2-1; D could derive from TRBD1 or TRBD2 (6 bases each). Germline loops: CDR1 WSHSY, CDR2 SAAADI. V lost 2 bases and J 7 bases, leaving 15 bases between the germline ends. CDR3 length: 15 residues.

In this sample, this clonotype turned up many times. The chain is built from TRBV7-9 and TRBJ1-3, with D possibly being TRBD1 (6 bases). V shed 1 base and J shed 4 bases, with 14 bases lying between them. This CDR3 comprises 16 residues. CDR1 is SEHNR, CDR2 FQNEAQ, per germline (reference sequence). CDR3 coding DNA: TGTGCCAGCAGCTTAGGTCAGGGGAACGACGGAAACACCATATATTTT. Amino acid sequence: CASSLGQGNDGNTIYF.

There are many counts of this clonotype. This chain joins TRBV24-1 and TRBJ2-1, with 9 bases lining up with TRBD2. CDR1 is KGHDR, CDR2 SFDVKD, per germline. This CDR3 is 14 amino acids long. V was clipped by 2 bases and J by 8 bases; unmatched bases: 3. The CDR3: CATSDSSGADEQFF. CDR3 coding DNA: TGTGCCACCAGTGATTCTAGCGGGGCTGATGAGCAGTTCTTC.

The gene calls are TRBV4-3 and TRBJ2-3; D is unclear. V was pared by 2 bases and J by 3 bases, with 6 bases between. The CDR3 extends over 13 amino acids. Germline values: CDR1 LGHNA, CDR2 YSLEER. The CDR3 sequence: CASSQQFTDTQYF. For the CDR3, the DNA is TGCGCCAGCAGCCAACAATTTACAGATACGCAGTATTTT.

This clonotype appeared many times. CDR3 loop: CASSFFNEKLFF. CDR3 DNA: TGTGCCAGCAGTTTTTTCAATGAAAAACTGTTTTTT. This chain uses TRBV12-3 or TRBV12-4 with TRBJ1-4; D is unresolved. Trimming left V 3 bases short and J 5 bases short, with 4 bases between. The CDR3 is 12 amino acids.

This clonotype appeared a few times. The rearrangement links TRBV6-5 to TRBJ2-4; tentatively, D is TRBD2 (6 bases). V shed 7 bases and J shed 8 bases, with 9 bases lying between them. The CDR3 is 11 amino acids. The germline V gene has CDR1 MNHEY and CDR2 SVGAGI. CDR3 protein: CASTGGHIQYF. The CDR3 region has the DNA TGTGCCAGCACCGGGGGACACATTCAGTACTTC.

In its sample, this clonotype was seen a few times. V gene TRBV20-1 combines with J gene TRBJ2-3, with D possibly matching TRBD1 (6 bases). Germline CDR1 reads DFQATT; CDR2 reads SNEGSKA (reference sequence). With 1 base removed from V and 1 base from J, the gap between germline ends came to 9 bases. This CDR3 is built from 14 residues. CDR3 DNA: TGCAGTGCTAGAGTGGCAGGGGGCACAGATACGCAGTATTTT. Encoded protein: CSARVAGGTDTQYF.

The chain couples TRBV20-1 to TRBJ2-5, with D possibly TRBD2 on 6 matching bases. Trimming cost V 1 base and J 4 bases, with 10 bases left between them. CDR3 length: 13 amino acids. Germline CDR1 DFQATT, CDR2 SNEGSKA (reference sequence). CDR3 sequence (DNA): TGCAGTGCTAGAGCGGCGACTAGAGAGACCCAGTACTTC. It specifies CSARAATRETQYF.

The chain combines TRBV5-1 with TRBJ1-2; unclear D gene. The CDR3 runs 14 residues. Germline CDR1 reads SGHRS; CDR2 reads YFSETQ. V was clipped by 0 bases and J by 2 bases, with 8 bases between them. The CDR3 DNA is TGCGCCAGCAGCTTGGACGGTCTAAACTATGGCTACACCTTC. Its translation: CASSLDGLNYGYTF.

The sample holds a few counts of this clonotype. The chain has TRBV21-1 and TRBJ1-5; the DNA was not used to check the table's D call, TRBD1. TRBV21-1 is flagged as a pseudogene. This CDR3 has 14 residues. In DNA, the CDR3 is TGTGCCAGCAGCAACCCAGGGAGCAATCAGCCCCAGCATTTT. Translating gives CASSNPGSNQPQHF.

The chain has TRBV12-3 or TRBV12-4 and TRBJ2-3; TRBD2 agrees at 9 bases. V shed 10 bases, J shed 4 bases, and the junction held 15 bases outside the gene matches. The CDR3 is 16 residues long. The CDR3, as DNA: TGTGCCACTCGGTGGGGTCCGGGCGGGGGGGCAGATACGCAGTATTTT. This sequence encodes CATRWGPGGGADTQYF.

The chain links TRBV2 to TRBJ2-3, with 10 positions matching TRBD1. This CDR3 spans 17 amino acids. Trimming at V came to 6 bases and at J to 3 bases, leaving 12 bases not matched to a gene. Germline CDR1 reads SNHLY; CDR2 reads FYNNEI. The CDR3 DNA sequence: TGTGCCAGCAGGAGCCCCCTTGGACAGGGGGGGACAGATACGCAGTATTTT. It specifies CASRSPLGQGGTDTQYF.

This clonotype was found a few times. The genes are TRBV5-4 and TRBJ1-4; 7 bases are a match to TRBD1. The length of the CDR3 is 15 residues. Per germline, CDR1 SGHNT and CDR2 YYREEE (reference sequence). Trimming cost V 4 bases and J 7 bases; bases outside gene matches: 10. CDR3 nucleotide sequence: TGTGCCAGCAGCACCCAGGGGGGGCTTCTTGAAAAACTGTTTTTT. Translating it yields CASSTQGGLLEKLFF.